These T cell receptor beta chains were read from a single sample in a study of cytotoxic CD8 clonotypes in ibrutinib-treated CLL. The table came from immunoSEQ multiplex PCR; TCRdb's copy has only in-frame clones and leaves some out. This sample has 250,000 to 350,000 clones, with roughly four fifths found just once. The sample was PBMCs, taken at disease progression, from a patient treated with ibrutinib. The origin of the receptors is a human donor with chronic lymphocytic leukemia. Each CDR3 is given with its conserved first and last residue. The D gene is left open where the match is weak. Clone size is shown for a subset of rows, as once, few, many or a class of expanded clone.

J | V | D | size | DNA | CDR3
TRBJ2-3 | TRBV27 | TRBD2 | medium-sized | TGTGCCAGCAGTCCACTACTAGCGGGAGGGCCAGATACGCAGTATTTT | CASSPLLAGGPDTQYF
TRBJ1-2 | TRBV29-1 | TRBD1 | once | TGCAGCGTTGATGGCAAGGATCCGGGACAGGGGGTTAACTATGGCTACACCTTC | CSVDGKDPGQGVNYGYTF
TRBJ2-5 | TRBV18 | . | . | TGTGCCAGCTCACCACCTTCCATTGAGACCCAGTACTTC | CASSPPSIETQYF
TRBJ1-5 | TRBV6-1 | . | . | TGTGCCAGCAGTGAACGGGGGGCCGATCAGCCCCAGCATTTT | CASSERGADQPQHF
TRBJ1-2 | TRBV7-9 | . | . | TGTGCCAGCAGCTCCCCGCCGACTCGCCCACAGGATGGCTACACCTTC | CASSSPPTRPQDGYTF
TRBJ2-4 | TRBV7-2 | . | once | TGTGCCAGCAGCTTAGGGCTAGGTTCGCTGGTTCAGTACTTC | CASSLGLGSLVQYF
TRBJ2-7 | TRBV27 | TRBD1 | . | TGTGCCAGCAGTTTAATAGAGGGGGCCCACGAGCAGTACTTC | CASSLIEGAHEQYF
TRBJ2-7 | TRBV29-1 | . | . | TGCAGCGTTGAAATGGGCGGTAGAGGCTACGAGCAGTACTTC | CSVEMGGRGYEQYF
TRBJ1-4 | TRBV6-5 | TRBD1 | . | TGTGCCAGCAGTTACGGGACAGCTGAAAAACTGTTTTTT | CASSYGTAEKLFF
TRBJ1-2 | TRBV5-1 | . | . | TGCGCCAGCAGCTTGAGCCAGGGGAACTATGGCTACACCTTC | CASSLSQGNYGYTF
TRBJ1-2 | TRBV4-2 | . | . | TGTGCCAGCAGCCCTGAGCATAGCCAGGTCAATGGCTACACCTTC | CASSPEHSQVNGYTF
TRBJ1-1 | TRBV18 | TRBD1 | . | TGTGCCAGCTCACCACCGGGACAGGGTATGCAAGCTTTCTTT | CASSPPGQGMQAFF
TRBJ2-5 | TRBV6-6 | TRBD2 | . | TGTGCCAGCAGTTATCATCTAGCGGGAGGGCCTGATCAGTACTTC | CASSYHLAGGPDQYF
TRBJ1-1 | TRBV2 | . | . | TGTGCCAGCAGTGAAGGAAGAGAAGCTTTCTTT | CASSEGREAFF
TRBJ1-2 | TRBV14 | . | few | TGTGCCAGCAGCTTGGAACGGGATCTCTATGGCTACACCTTC | CASSLERDLYGYTF
TRBJ2-7 | TRBV2 | . | . | TGTGCCAGCCAAACAGCGGGGACAGCCTACGAGCAGTACTTC | CASQTAGTAYEQYF
TRBJ2-2 | TRBV29-1 | . | . | TGCAGCGTTGCTTTGGGCACCGGGGAGCTGTTTTTT | CSVALGTGELFF
TRBJ1-3 | TRBV13 | . | . | TGTGCCAGCAGCTTAGTCCTATCTAGAAACACCATATATTTT | CASSLVLSRNTIYF
TRBJ2-7 | TRBV5-1 | TRBD1 | . | TGCGCCAGCAGCTCGACAGGGGGCAGGTCCTACGAGCAGTACTTC | CASSSTGGRSYEQYF
TRBJ1-2 | TRBV6-5 | . | . | TGTGCCAGCAGTTACGCTACTAACTATGGCTACACCTTC | CASSYATNYGYTF
TRBJ2-3 | TRBV11-1 | TRBD2 | . | TGTGCCAGCAGCTTAGAGCTAGCGGGGGGTCGCACAGATACGCAGTATTTT | CASSLELAGGRTDTQYF
TRBJ1-2 | TRBV18 | TRBD1 | few | TGTGCCAGCTCACATGACAGGGTCTATGGCTACACCTTC | CASSHDRVYGYTF
TRBJ2-5 | TRBV5-1 | TRBD2 | . | TGCGCCAGCAGGGCTAGCGGGGGGTATTTGGAGACCCAGTACTTC | CASRASGGYLETQYF
TRBJ1-2 | TRBV7-8 | . | . | TGTGCCAGCAGCTTCGGGGGATCTCCCTATGGCTACACCTTC | CASSFGGSPYGYTF
TRBJ1-4 | TRBV4-3 | . | . | TGCGCCAGCAGCCAAGTGAATAGGGAAAATGAAAAACTGTTTTTT | CASSQVNRENEKLFF
TRBJ2-7 | TRBV19 | . | . | TGTGCCAGTAGTACTAATATAGGGAGCGGCCACGAGCAGTACTTC | CASSTNIGSGHEQYF
TRBJ2-2 | TRBV29-1 | TRBD1 | . | TGCAGCGTTGGTACGGGGAACAGGGGCCGAATCACCGGGGAGCTGTTTTTT | CSVGTGNRGRITGELFF
TRBJ2-3 | TRBV5-4 | . | few | TGTGCCAGCAGCTATCCCAGGGATACGCAGTATTTT | CASSYPRDTQYF
TRBJ2-2 | TRBV7-2 | . | . | TGTGCCAGCAGCTTAGATCAGGGGGGACCCGGGGAGCTGTTTTTT | CASSLDQGGPGELFF
TRBJ2-5 | TRBV5-8 | . | . | TGTGCCAGCAGCTTGGGGTCCATGGGAAAGACCCAGTACTTC | CASSLGSMGKTQYF
TRBJ2-7 | TRBV28 | . | . | TGTGCCAGCCACCGGGGTTACGAGCAGTACTTC | CASHRGYEQYF
TRBJ2-1 | TRBV14 | TRBD1 | . | TGTGCCAGCAGCCAAGAAAGACCCGAGGACAGGATGGACAATGAGCAGTTCTTC | CASSQERPEDRMDNEQFF
TRBJ2-5 | TRBV23-1 | . | once | TGCGCCACCAACGATCAGGGACAACAAGAGACCCAGTACTTC | CATNDQGQQETQYF
TRBJ2-7 | TRBV7-9 | . | . | TGTGCCAGCAGCTTCGAGTACTACGAGCAGTACTTC | CASSFEYYEQYF
TRBJ2-7 | TRBV6-5 | TRBD1 | . | TGTGCCAGCAGGTCGCGGGACAGGGGCACCTACGAGCAGTACTTC | CASRSRDRGTYEQYF
TRBJ1-6 | TRBV2 | . | . | TGTGCCAGCGACCTGCCCGGGGCCCAGGGTATGAATTCACCCCTCCACTTT | CASDLPGAQGMNSPLHF
TRBJ2-2 | TRBV6-6 | . | . | TGTGCCAGCAACCAAGATCCGACGAACACCGGGGAGCTGTTTTTT | CASNQDPTNTGELFF
TRBJ1-1 | TRBV9 | . | . | TGTGCCAGCAGCGTAGAATTTGACAGTCCAGCTTTCTTT | CASSVEFDSPAFF
TRBJ1-2 | TRBV5-4 | . | . | TGTGCCAGCAGCTTTTTTTCCGGACAGATCCCCTCCATGGGCGGCTACACCTTC | CASSFFSGQIPSMGGYTF
TRBJ2-7 | TRBV29-1 | . | few | TGCAGCGCTACCCCGGGACAATCGGCCGAGCAGTACTTC | CSATPGQSAEQYF
TRBJ1-2 | TRBV5-1 | TRBD1 | many | TGCGCCAGCAGCTCTACCGGGCCGCGATCCGTGCAGGGGGATTCGGGTGGCTACACCTTC | CASSSTGPRSVQGDSGGYTF
TRBJ1-5 | TRBV10-3 | . | . | TGTGCCACCGGATGGGACGGCAATCAGCCCCAGCATTTT | CATGWDGNQPQHF
TRBJ1-2 | TRBV5-6 | . | . | TGTGCCAGCAGCTTGGGACAGTCAACGTACTATGGCTACACCTTC | CASSLGQSTYYGYTF
TRBJ1-4 | TRBV4-1 | . | . | TGCGCCAGCAGCCAAGATTTTGGTGTCCTGGATGAAAAACTGTTTTTT | CASSQDFGVLDEKLFF
TRBJ1-5 | TRBV18 | . | . | TGTGCCAGCTCCCAGAGTGGGAGAAATAGCAATCAGCCCCAGCATTTT | CASSQSGRNSNQPQHF
TRBJ2-2 | TRBV6-6 | TRBD1 | . | TGTGCCAGCACCAAGGGACAGGTGATGAACACCGGGGAGCTGTTTTTT | CASTKGQVMNTGELFF
TRBJ1-1 | TRBV6-6 | . | . | TGTGCCAGCAGTTACGTTGGTTATACCACTGAAGCTTTCTTT | CASSYVGYTTEAFF
TRBJ2-5 | TRBV23-1 | . | once | TGCGCCAGCAGTCAGGAGAGACACCAAGAGACCCAGTACTTC | CASSQERHQETQYF
TRBJ2-3 | TRBV7-2 | . | . | TGTGCCAGCAGCTTCGGCCGGGGGCCTTACACAGATACGCAGTATTTT | CASSFGRGPYTDTQYF
TRBJ2-1 | TRBV9 | . | . | TGTGCCAGCAGCGTAGGGTCCCAGTTAAATGAGCAGTTCTTC | CASSVGSQLNEQFF
TRBJ2-7 | TRBV6-5 | TRBD2 | once | TGTGCCAGCAGTCAATCTAGCGGGAGTCTCCACGAGCAGTACTTC | CASSQSSGSLHEQYF
TRBJ2-5 | TRBV11-2 | . | . | TGTGCCAGCAGCCAGGGACGAGGGGTGGGCCAGTACTTC | CASSQGRGVGQYF
TRBJ2-2 | TRBV19 | TRBD2 | . | TGTGCCAGCCGGCGACCTAGCGGGAGTTCCGGGGAGCTGTTTTTT | CASRRPSGSSGELFF
TRBJ1-2 | TRBV5-5 | . | . | TGTGCCAGCAGCTCCCGGGAGTATGGCTACACCTTC | CASSSREYGYTF